This T cell receptor beta chain was observed in a study of blood T cell repertoires in COVID-19. Study at large: Sites across the United States, Italy and Spain contributed samples from acute and convalescent COVID-19. Sample material is recorded as cDNA or gDNA derived from T cells, B-cell-depleted T cells, or PBMCs.

The CDR3 spans 14 residues. Germline assignment: CDR1 MNHNS and CDR2 SASEGT. V shed 6 bases and J shed 7 bases, with 13 bases lying between them. Authors' data handling: It was from reference gene primer amplification that nucleated cell counts were estimated. TCRdb keeps only in-frame clones here, not all; method: immunoSEQ multiplex PCR. For V, J and clone size, that table is used; D and trimming come from the DNA. The table lists fewer than 250,000 clones, almost 85% of them singletons. The sequencing input was peripheral blood. V gene TRBV6-1 combines with J gene TRBJ1-6, with a possible D match to TRBD1 (6 bases). This receptor was obtained from a woman in her forties with acute or convalescent COVID-19. CDR3 region: CASSQGFANSPLHF. The CDR3 region has the DNA TGTGCCAGCAGCCAGGGGTTCGCCAATTCACCCCTCCACTTT.